This TCR beta chain was captured in a study of blood T cell repertoires in COVID-19. On the study more broadly: Whether acute or convalescent, the COVID-19 samples came from the United States, Italy and Spain. PBMCs, B-cell-depleted T cells, or T cells were the source of the cDNA or gDNA that made up the material.

Study processing details: Counts of nucleated cells, estimated from reference gene primer amplification, were obtained. TCRdb's table, derived via immunoSEQ multiplex PCR, lists solely in-frame clones and lacks some. The DNA was the basis for D and trimming; V, J and clone size are from that table. The sample has 240,000 or so clones; around 83% are singletons. Germline V gene data show CDR1 as MRHNA and CDR2 as SNTAGT. J gave up 2 bases and V 4 bases, and 3 bases lay outside the gene matches. CDR3 size: 14 residues. The TCR sequence derives from a young man who had recovered from COVID-19. Input material: peripheral blood. The genes are TRBV6-4 and TRBJ2-3; TRBD2 agrees at 7 bases. This CDR3 reads CASSVAGFTDTQYF. The CDR3 nucleotides are TGTGCCAGCAGTGTAGCGGGTTTCACAGATACGCAGTATTTT.